This is a list of T cell receptor beta chains from one sample in a study of a mutant IDH1 vaccine in newly diagnosed glioma. TCRdb's copy holds only in-frame clones and misses some; the assay was immunoSEQ multiplex PCR. The repertoire holds around 60,000 clones, 81% seen once, with roughly 5.3% in the top ten. The antigens of these receptors remain unknown. The sample consisted of PBMCs, taken from a glioma patient whose treatment included an IDH1 peptide vaccine. These receptors were obtained from a man aged 35-49 years with glioma. Each CDR3 is given with its conserved first and last residue. Each record gives: J gene, D gene, V gene, clone size, CDR3 DNA, CDR3 protein. The D gene is left open where the match is weak. Clone size, where shown, is once, few, many, or a class for clones that have expanded.

j_call: TRBJ1-4
d_call: .
v_call: TRBV28
clone_size: .
cdr3_nt: TGTGCCAGCAGTTTTTGGGGAGTGGAAGAAAAACTGTTTTTT
cdr3_aa: CASSFWGVEEKLFF

j_call: TRBJ2-1
d_call: TRBD2
v_call: TRBV6-6
clone_size: .
cdr3_nt: TGTGCCAGCAGGATAGCGGGCAGGAATGAGCAGTTCTTC
cdr3_aa: CASRIAGRNEQFF

j_call: TRBJ2-5
d_call: TRBD2
v_call: TRBV5-8
clone_size: once
cdr3_nt: TGTGCCAGCAGCTTGGGGACTAGCGGGCAACAAGAGACCCAGTACTTC
cdr3_aa: CASSLGTSGQQETQYF

j_call: TRBJ1-1
d_call: .
v_call: TRBV25-1
clone_size: .
cdr3_nt: TGTGCCAGCAGTGAATCGCGGGGCTGGGACACTGAAGCTTTCTTT
cdr3_aa: CASSESRGWDTEAFF

j_call: TRBJ2-2
d_call: .
v_call: TRBV5-4
clone_size: .
cdr3_nt: TGTGCCAGCAGCCGGAACGCGGGGGCCCCCGTGACCGGGGAGCTGTTTTTT
cdr3_aa: CASSRNAGAPVTGELFF

j_call: TRBJ2-7
d_call: .
v_call: TRBV6-1
clone_size: once
cdr3_nt: TGTGCCAGCAGTGCGGAAGGGGCCTACGAGCAGTACTTC
cdr3_aa: CASSAEGAYEQYF

j_call: TRBJ1-5
d_call: .
v_call: TRBV6-4
clone_size: .
cdr3_nt: TGTGCCAGCAGTCCCGGGGGCAATCAGCCCCAGCATTTT
cdr3_aa: CASSPGGNQPQHF

j_call: TRBJ2-7
d_call: TRBD1
v_call: TRBV15
clone_size: .
cdr3_nt: TGTGCCACCAGCAGTGACCTGGGGACAGGTTACGAGCAGTACTTC
cdr3_aa: CATSSDLGTGYEQYF

j_call: TRBJ1-2
d_call: .
v_call: TRBV4-3
clone_size: .
cdr3_nt: TGCGCCAGCAGCCCGGTCGGGGCTTACTATGGCTACACCTTC
cdr3_aa: CASSPVGAYYGYTF

j_call: TRBJ1-6
d_call: TRBD1
v_call: TRBV2
clone_size: .
cdr3_nt: TGTGCCAGCAGCAGGACAGGGGATCGGAATTCACCCCTCCACTTT
cdr3_aa: CASSRTGDRNSPLHF

j_call: TRBJ1-1
d_call: .
v_call: TRBV28
clone_size: .
cdr3_nt: TGTGCCAGCAGTTTGGGACTATGGGGGACTGAAGCTTTCTTT
cdr3_aa: CASSLGLWGTEAFF

j_call: TRBJ1-3
d_call: .
v_call: TRBV6-5
clone_size: .
cdr3_nt: TGTGCCAGCAGCTATGAGGGAAGCTCTGGAAACACCATATATTTT
cdr3_aa: CASSYEGSSGNTIYF

j_call: TRBJ2-7
d_call: .
v_call: TRBV7-9
clone_size: .
cdr3_nt: TGTGCCAGCAGCCTGGACCTCTACGAGCAGTACTTC
cdr3_aa: CASSLDLYEQYF

j_call: TRBJ1-2
d_call: .
v_call: TRBV5-8
clone_size: .
cdr3_nt: TGTGCCAGCAGCTTGGAGGGCTATGGCTACACCTTC
cdr3_aa: CASSLEGYGYTF

j_call: TRBJ1-4
d_call: .
v_call: TRBV11-1
clone_size: .
cdr3_nt: TGTGCCAGCAGCGGACGGGGCTTCGGGGATGAAAAACTGTTTTTT
cdr3_aa: CASSGRGFGDEKLFF

j_call: TRBJ2-5
d_call: .
v_call: TRBV6-5
clone_size: .
cdr3_nt: TGTGCCACCCGAAGAAGACAGGCTTCGGAGACCCAGTACTTC
cdr3_aa: CATRRRQASETQYF

j_call: TRBJ1-1
d_call: TRBD1
v_call: TRBV12-5
clone_size: few
cdr3_nt: TGTGCTAGTGGTATTCCTAGGGGGCGCCCGGTGAACACTGAAGCTTTCTTT
cdr3_aa: CASGIPRGRPVNTEAFF

j_call: TRBJ2-7
d_call: .
v_call: TRBV5-1
clone_size: once
cdr3_nt: TGCGCCAGCAGCTTGGTTGGAAACGAGCAGTACTTC
cdr3_aa: CASSLVGNEQYF

j_call: TRBJ1-2
d_call: .
v_call: TRBV13
clone_size: .
cdr3_nt: TGTGCCAGCAGCTTAGGGCGGGCCCACTATGGCTACACCTTC
cdr3_aa: CASSLGRAHYGYTF

j_call: TRBJ2-7
d_call: TRBD1
v_call: TRBV19
clone_size: .
cdr3_nt: TGTGCCAGTAGTGCGGACAGGGTCTCCTACGAGCAGTACTTC
cdr3_aa: CASSADRVSYEQYF

j_call: TRBJ2-5
d_call: .
v_call: TRBV7-9
clone_size: .
cdr3_nt: TGTGCCAGCAGCTTGGGCAGGCGGAGGACCCAGTACTTC
cdr3_aa: CASSLGRRRTQYF

j_call: TRBJ2-1
d_call: TRBD1
v_call: TRBV19
clone_size: once
cdr3_nt: TGTGCCAGTAGAAGGGACAGTCAAATTTACAATGAGCAGTTCTTC
cdr3_aa: CASRRDSQIYNEQFF

j_call: TRBJ2-3
d_call: .
v_call: TRBV19
clone_size: .
cdr3_nt: TGTGCCAGTAGTGTCCAGGGGATCGGGGTAGATACGCAGTATTTT
cdr3_aa: CASSVQGIGVDTQYF

j_call: TRBJ1-1
d_call: .
v_call: TRBV5-6
clone_size: .
cdr3_nt: TGTGCCAGCAGCTCACGCGGGGTTGGTAACACTGAAGCTTTCTTT
cdr3_aa: CASSSRGVGNTEAFF

j_call: TRBJ2-3
d_call: TRBD2
v_call: TRBV30
clone_size: few
cdr3_nt: TGTGCCTGGAGTGACTCTATCGGACTAGCGAGCACAGATACGCAGTATTTT
cdr3_aa: CAWSDSIGLASTDTQYF

j_call: TRBJ2-3
d_call: TRBD1
v_call: TRBV5-1
clone_size: .
cdr3_nt: TGCGCCAGCAGCCACACCCGGACAGGGTCAACAGATACGCAGTATTTT
cdr3_aa: CASSHTRTGSTDTQYF

j_call: TRBJ1-1
d_call: .
v_call: TRBV7-2
clone_size: few
cdr3_nt: TGTGCCAGCAGCTACCTGGGGGGGCTGAATGAAGCTTTCTTT
cdr3_aa: CASSYLGGLNEAFF

j_call: TRBJ2-5
d_call: .
v_call: TRBV5-5
clone_size: few
cdr3_nt: TGTGCCAGCAGCTTGAATCTCCGGGGAGAGACCCAGTACTTC
cdr3_aa: CASSLNLRGETQYF

j_call: TRBJ2-1
d_call: .
v_call: TRBV7-6
clone_size: .
cdr3_nt: TGTGCCAGCAGCCCCGTAGGTTCCTACAATGAGCAGTTCTTC
cdr3_aa: CASSPVGSYNEQFF

j_call: TRBJ1-1
d_call: TRBD1
v_call: TRBV6-6
clone_size: .
cdr3_nt: TGTGCCAGCAGTCCCGGACAGGGGATGAACACTGAAGCTTTCTTT
cdr3_aa: CASSPGQGMNTEAFF

j_call: TRBJ2-1
d_call: .
v_call: TRBV30
clone_size: .
cdr3_nt: TGTGCCTGGAGCCAAAATGAGCAGTTCTTC
cdr3_aa: CAWSQNEQFF

j_call: TRBJ2-4
d_call: .
v_call: TRBV18
clone_size: .
cdr3_nt: TGTGCCAGCTCACCCGTTCAGGGCTCGTCGAACATTCAGTACTTC
cdr3_aa: CASSPVQGSSNIQYF

j_call: TRBJ1-2
d_call: .
v_call: TRBV4-1
clone_size: .
cdr3_nt: TGCGCCAGCAGCCAAGATTTGAGGAACTATGGCTACACCTTC
cdr3_aa: CASSQDLRNYGYTF

j_call: TRBJ2-2
d_call: TRBD2
v_call: TRBV6-6
clone_size: .
cdr3_nt: TGTGCCAGCAGTTATAGCGGGGGGGCGATCACCGGGGAGCTGTTTTTT
cdr3_aa: CASSYSGGAITGELFF

j_call: TRBJ2-5
d_call: TRBD2
v_call: TRBV6-5
clone_size: .
cdr3_nt: TGTGCCAGCAGTTACTCTCCGGGGGGTCAAGAGACCCAGTACTTC
cdr3_aa: CASSYSPGGQETQYF

j_call: TRBJ1-1
d_call: .
v_call: TRBV7-2
clone_size: .
cdr3_nt: TGTGCCAGCAGCGTGACAGACCTGAACACTGAAGCTTTCTTT
cdr3_aa: CASSVTDLNTEAFF

j_call: TRBJ1-5
d_call: .
v_call: TRBV6-5
clone_size: few
cdr3_nt: TGTGCCAGCAGGCGGACGCAAAATCAGCCCCAGCATTTT
cdr3_aa: CASRRTQNQPQHF

j_call: TRBJ1-4
d_call: .
v_call: TRBV14
clone_size: .
cdr3_nt: TGTGCCAGCAGCCAAGGTTTTCCGGGCAGATTGGATGAAAAACTGTTTTTT
cdr3_aa: CASSQGFPGRLDEKLFF

j_call: TRBJ2-7
d_call: .
v_call: TRBV13
clone_size: .
cdr3_nt: TGTGCCAGCAGCCGAGGGCTGCTCGAGCAGTACTTC
cdr3_aa: CASSRGLLEQYF

j_call: TRBJ1-4
d_call: .
v_call: TRBV6-5
clone_size: .
cdr3_nt: TGTGCCAGCAGTTCCTGGACAGCCTTTAATGAAAAACTGTTTTTT
cdr3_aa: CASSSWTAFNEKLFF

j_call: TRBJ2-7
d_call: .
v_call: TRBV29-1
clone_size: .
cdr3_nt: TGCAGCGTTGAAGGCGGTGTCCACTACGAGCAGTACTTC
cdr3_aa: CSVEGGVHYEQYF

j_call: TRBJ1-1
d_call: .
v_call: TRBV5-1
clone_size: .
cdr3_nt: TGCGCCAGCAGCTTGAAAGGGGCCACTGAAGCTTTCTTT
cdr3_aa: CASSLKGATEAFF

j_call: TRBJ2-3
d_call: .
v_call: TRBV1
clone_size: .
cdr3_nt: TGCACCAGCAGCCAAGATGCCCCCCGGGACGGTAGCACAGATACGCAGTATTTT
cdr3_aa: CTSSQDAPRDGSTDTQYF

j_call: TRBJ2-3
d_call: .
v_call: TRBV15
clone_size: .
cdr3_nt: TGTGCCACCAGCAGAGGACATCCTAGCACAGATACGCAGTATTTT
cdr3_aa: CATSRGHPSTDTQYF

j_call: TRBJ1-2
d_call: .
v_call: TRBV7-2
clone_size: .
cdr3_nt: TGTGCCAGCAGCGAAACCGCCCGGGGGGGCATTAACTATGGCTACACCTTC
cdr3_aa: CASSETARGGINYGYTF

j_call: TRBJ2-5
d_call: TRBD2
v_call: TRBV18
clone_size: .
cdr3_nt: TGTGCCAGCTCACCAAGCGGGGCCGAAATGCAAGAGACCCAGTACTTC
cdr3_aa: CASSPSGAEMQETQYF

j_call: TRBJ2-3
d_call: .
v_call: TRBV7-8
clone_size: .
cdr3_nt: TGTGCCAGCAGCCCGGTCATTACTCGCGGTACGCAGTATTTT
cdr3_aa: CASSPVITRGTQYF

j_call: TRBJ2-3
d_call: TRBD2
v_call: TRBV7-3
clone_size: once
cdr3_nt: TGTGCCAGCAGCTCGGGGCGACTTGGCGGGAGAATAGATACGCAGTATTTT
cdr3_aa: CASSSGRLGGRIDTQYF

j_call: TRBJ1-6
d_call: .
v_call: TRBV15
clone_size: .
cdr3_nt: TGTGCCACCAGCAGGGCCCTGGGGAATTCACCCCTCCACTTT
cdr3_aa: CATSRALGNSPLHF

j_call: TRBJ2-7
d_call: TRBD2
v_call: TRBV29-1
clone_size: .
cdr3_nt: TGCAGCGTTGAAGATCCGACTAGCGGGGGATTCTACGAGCAGTACTTC
cdr3_aa: CSVEDPTSGGFYEQYF

j_call: TRBJ2-5
d_call: .
v_call: TRBV7-7
clone_size: .
cdr3_nt: TGTGCTAGCAGCTTAGGACCCCAGGAGACCCAGTACTTC
cdr3_aa: CASSLGPQETQYF

j_call: TRBJ1-4
d_call: .
v_call: TRBV9
clone_size: .
cdr3_nt: TGTGCCAGCAGCCCCTACGGGGCAGAGCATAATGAAAAACTGTTTTTT
cdr3_aa: CASSPYGAEHNEKLFF

j_call: TRBJ2-5
d_call: TRBD2
v_call: TRBV9
clone_size: .
cdr3_nt: TGTGCCAGCAGCGTAGATCCCGGCGGGGGGGTGCAAGAGACCCAGTACTTC
cdr3_aa: CASSVDPGGGVQETQYF